The next 17 T cell receptor beta chains were all read from a single sample in a study of shared clonotypes between healthy human individuals. Clones were read by immunoSEQ multiplex PCR, and TCRdb kept only the in-frame ones, dropping some. The table lists hundreds of thousands of clones, about 85% of them singletons. Sequencing input: PBMCs. The origin of the receptors is a woman aged 40 to 50 in good health. Some clones in this sample may be carry-over from other donors' samples.

This clone was seen only once. This chain uses TRBV19 with TRBJ2-1; 10 bases agree with TRBD2. From germline, CDR1 is LNHDA and CDR2 SQIVND (reference sequence). The CDR3 contains 12 residues. V shed 6 bases and J 13 bases; nucleotides not matched to a gene: 6. CDR3 loop: CASSPGLARQFF. The CDR3 region has the DNA TGTGCCAGTAGCCCGGGACTAGCGCGACAGTTCTTC.

The chain recombines TRBV7-9 with TRBJ1-4; D is possibly TRBD1 (6 bases). Trimming took 5 bases from V and 8 from J, leaving 18 bases between them. Germline V gene sequence: CDR1 SEHNR, CDR2 FQNEAQ (reference sequence). CDR3 length equals 15 residues. CDR3 amino acids: CASSPNRVRAEKLFF. DNA for the CDR3: TGTGCCAGCAGCCCTAACAGGGTGAGGGCGGAAAAACTGTTTTTT.

The CDR3 DNA sequence: TGTGCCAGCAGGGACCGGGACTCCTCCTACGAGCAGTACTTC. Its protein is CASRDRDSSYEQYF. J is TRBJ2-7 and V is TRBV2; D perhaps matches TRBD2 (6 bases). This CDR3 comprises 14 residues. CDR1 and CDR2 from the germline V gene are SNHLY and FYNNEI. V lost 6 bases and J lost 0, with 12 bases in between. Full variable domain (rest looked up from reference TRBV2 and TRBJ2-7): EPEVTQTPSHQVTQMGQEVILRCVPISNHLYFYWYRQILGQKVEFLVSFYNNEISEKSEIFDDQFSVERPDGSNFTLKIRSTKLEDSAMYFCASRDRDSSYEQYFGPGTRLTVT.

This clone was picked up one time. The chain has TRBV15 and TRBJ2-7; 13 bases fit TRBD2. Trimming removed 4 bases from V and 6 bases from J; junction bases left unmatched: 9. This CDR3 contains 16 residues. The germline CDR1 and CDR2 sequences are LNHNV and YYDKDF (reference sequence). CDR3 protein: CATSKRTSGSRGEQYF. DNA of the CDR3: TGTGCCACCAGCAAAAGGACTAGCGGGAGTCGGGGCGAGCAGTACTTC.

This chain uses TRBV11-2 with TRBJ2-3; TRBD2 matches 11 bases. Germline V gives CDR1 SGHAT, CDR2 FQNNGV. The CDR3 is made up of 16 amino acids. The V gene end was trimmed by 5 bases and the J gene end by 2 bases; junction bases not matched to a gene: 6. The CDR3 DNA sequence: TGTGCCAGCAGCGCAACTAGCGGGAGTGACACAGATACGCAGTATTTT. Translating it yields CASSATSGSDTDTQYF.

The rearrangement joins TRBV7-3 to TRBJ2-3, with unresolved D. The V end was cut by 4 bases, the J end by 3 bases, with 8 bases between. The CDR3 runs to 13 residues. In germline, CDR1 is SGHTA, CDR2 FQGTGA. This CDR3 is CASSSSRTDTQYF. The CDR3 DNA is TGTGCCAGCAGCTCCAGTAGGACAGATACGCAGTATTTT.

The rearrangement uses TRBV4-1 and TRBJ1-4; 7 bases are shared with TRBD1. Germline CDR1 is MGHRA and CDR2 is YSYEKL. V was clipped by 6 bases and J by 1 base; unmatched bases: 5. This CDR3 is built from 15 residues. CDR3: CASRATGQTNEKLFF. The CDR3 nucleotides are TGCGCCAGCAGGGCGACAGGGCAAACTAATGAAAAACTGTTTTTT.

This clone has at least ten counts. The chain combines TRBV11-2 with TRBJ2-7, with 8 bases identical to TRBD2. V gave up 9 bases and J gave up 0 bases; unmatched junction bases: 10. The germline V gene has CDR1 SGHAT and CDR2 FQNNGV. The CDR3 extends over 15 amino acids. DNA for the CDR3: TGTGCCAGTGCCGGGGGGGCCGCCCCCTCCTACGAGCAGTACTTC. It is translated as CASAGGAAPSYEQYF.

The V call is TRBV27, the J call TRBJ2-2, with TRBD1 matching 8 bases. The CDR3 loop spans 12 amino acids. V dropped 3 bases and J dropped 13; count of bases not matched to a gene: 4. Looked up from germline, CDR1 is MNHEY and CDR2 is SMNVEV (reference sequence). Here the CDR3 reads CASSFRQGRLFF. DNA of the CDR3: TGTGCCAGCAGTTTCCGACAGGGGAGGCTGTTTTTT.

To note about this clone: Other DNA sequences of this sample code for an identical CDR3. This chain connects TRBV7-9 to TRBJ2-5; D not resolved. Germline V gene lookup returns CDR1 SEHNR and CDR2 FQNEAQ (reference sequence). Trimming cost V 0 bases and J 4 bases, with 3 bases left between them. CDR3 length: 12 amino acids. DNA for the CDR3: TGTGCCAGCAGCTTAGCGGGAGAGACCCAGTACTTC. It codes for CASSLAGETQYF.

The rearrangement uses TRBV21-1 and TRBJ2-1; TRBD2, the D gene given by the table, was not confirmed from the DNA. TRBV21-1 is described as a pseudogene. The CDR3 is 18 amino acids. The CDR3 DNA is TGTGCCAGCAGCAAAGCTTCGGGCCTAGCGGGGGGTGGCAATGAGCAGTTCTTC. Translation gives CASSKASGLAGGGNEQFF.

The chain couples TRBV7-2 to TRBJ2-7; no clear D gene. The CDR3 loop spans 15 amino acids. V shed 5 bases and J shed 0 bases, with 14 bases lying between them. Germline V lookup: CDR1 SGHTA, CDR2 FQGNSA. The CDR3 nucleotides are TGTGCCAGCAGCACCAGGTCTTACGACTCCTACGAGCAGTACTTC. It codes for CASSTRSYDSYEQYF.

V and J are TRBV27 and TRBJ2-1, with a tentative D call TRBD2 (5 bases). There are 13 residues in the CDR3. Germline CDR1 is MNHEY and CDR2 is SMNVEV (reference sequence). Trimming stripped 8 bases from V and 9 bases from J, with 17 bases between. CDR3 coding DNA: TGTGCCAGCGGACTCCGCCCGTTGGTTGAGCAGTTCTTC. Its protein product is CASGLRPLVEQFF.

The J gene is TRBJ1-1, the V gene TRBV5-1; a weak D match, TRBD1 (5 bases). This CDR3 is built from 11 residues. V was pared by 4 bases and J by 7 bases, with 8 bases between. Germline assignment: CDR1 SGHRS and CDR2 YFSETQ. Here the CDR3 DNA reads TGCGCCAGCAGCCAAGGGGATGAAGCTTTCTTT. Its translation: CASSQGDEAFF.

In its sample, this clone was seen once. V usage is TRBV19 and J usage is TRBJ1-2, with D maybe TRBD1 (6 bases). CDR1 LNHDA and CDR2 SQIVND come from the germline V gene (reference sequence). Trimming left V 4 bases short and J 4 bases short, with 16 bases between. The CDR3 covers 15 residues. The chain's CDR3 is CASSTNRATSYGYTF. CDR3 coding DNA: TGTGCCAGTAGTACCAACAGGGCCACTAGCTATGGCTACACCTTC.

This sequence joins TRBV14 and TRBJ1-1; D is perhaps TRBD1 (5 bases). Germline lookup yields CDR1 SGHDN and CDR2 FVKESK. The ends were cut back, 0 bases at V and 4 bases at J, with 12 bases in the middle. This CDR3 contains 15 residues. The CDR3 region is CASSQESPGLTEAFF. CDR3 nucleotide sequence: TGTGCCAGCAGCCAAGAGTCCCCAGGGCTCACTGAAGCTTTCTTT.

The V gene is TRBV29-1, the J gene TRBJ2-5, with D unclear. The better agreement between TRBJ2-7 and the DNA end casts doubt on the J call. The CDR3 is 12 residues long. CDR1 and CDR2 from the germline V gene are SQVTM and ANQGSEA. CDR3 sequence: CSVAHGPYEQYF. CDR3 DNA sequence: TGCAGCGTCGCTCATGGCCCCTACGAGCAGTACTTC.